This T cell receptor (beta chain) derives from a study of cytomegalovirus exposure and HLA in healthy donors. Study overall: Earlier sequencing of about 200 million T cells yielded fewer than 140 million unique TCR beta sequences.

Looked up from germline, CDR1 is MNHEY and CDR2 is SVGAGI. CDR3 length equals 16 residues. J gave up 0 bases and V 1 base, and 5 bases lay outside the gene matches. PCR was performed using 60 Vbeta and 13 Jbeta primers. Per the original methods: Later reanalysis found around 80 million unique TCR beta chains, roughly 9.9 million of them shared. Produced via immunoSEQ multiplex PCR; TCRdb's table is partial and in-frame only. That table supplies the V and J calls and clone size; D and trimming were determined from the DNA. The table includes some 120,000 clones, around 86% detected once. Study results and limitations: Earlier results showed most TCR beta V segments being productive about 90% or about 30% of the time.

With regard to this clone: The antigen is unknown.

What was sequenced was PBMCs. The chain has TRBV6-5 and TRBJ2-7; 8 bases fit TRBD1. This TCR was recovered from a woman in her 30s in good health and CMV-seronegative. CDR3 DNA: TGTGCCAGCAGTTACTGGGGGACAGGTGCCTCCTACGAGCAGTACTTC. Translated: CASSYWGTGASYEQYF.